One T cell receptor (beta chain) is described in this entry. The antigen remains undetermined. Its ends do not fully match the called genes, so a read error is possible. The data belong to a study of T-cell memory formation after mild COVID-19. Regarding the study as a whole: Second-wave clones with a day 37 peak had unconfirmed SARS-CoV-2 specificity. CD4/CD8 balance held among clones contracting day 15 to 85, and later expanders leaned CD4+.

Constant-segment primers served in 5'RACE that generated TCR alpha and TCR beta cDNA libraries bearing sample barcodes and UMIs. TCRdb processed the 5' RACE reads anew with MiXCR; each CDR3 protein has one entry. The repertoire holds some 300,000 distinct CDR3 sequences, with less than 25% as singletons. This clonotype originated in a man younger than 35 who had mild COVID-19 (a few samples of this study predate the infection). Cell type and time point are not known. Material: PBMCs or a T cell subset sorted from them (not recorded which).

CDR3 DNA: TGCGACAGCAGCTCAACAAAGCGGGTCCCGCTCAGAGATGAGCAGTTCTTC. It is translated as CDSSSTKRVPLRDEQFF. The chain has TRBV5-1 and TRBJ2-1, with D perhaps matching TRBD2 (6 bases). Germline CDR1 is SGHRS and CDR2 is YFSETQ. The CDR3 is 17 residues long.